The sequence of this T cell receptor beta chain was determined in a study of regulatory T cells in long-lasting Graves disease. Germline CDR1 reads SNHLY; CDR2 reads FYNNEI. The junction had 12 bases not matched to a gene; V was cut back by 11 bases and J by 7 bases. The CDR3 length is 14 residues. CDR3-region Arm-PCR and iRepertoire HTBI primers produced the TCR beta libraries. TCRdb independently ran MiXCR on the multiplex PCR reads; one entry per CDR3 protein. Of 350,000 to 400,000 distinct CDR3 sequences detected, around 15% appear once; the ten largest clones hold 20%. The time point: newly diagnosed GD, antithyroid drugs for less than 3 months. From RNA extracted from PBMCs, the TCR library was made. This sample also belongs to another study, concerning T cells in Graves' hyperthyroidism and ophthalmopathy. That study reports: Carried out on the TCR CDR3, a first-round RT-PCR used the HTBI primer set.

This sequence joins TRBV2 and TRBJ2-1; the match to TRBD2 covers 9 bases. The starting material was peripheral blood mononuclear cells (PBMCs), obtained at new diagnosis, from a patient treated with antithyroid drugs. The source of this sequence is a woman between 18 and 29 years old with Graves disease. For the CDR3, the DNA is TGTGCCTGCAACGTAGCGGGAGCTAGAAATGAGCAGTTCTTC. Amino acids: CACNVAGARNEQFF.